These T cell receptor beta chains were read from a single sample in a study of blood T cell repertoires in COVID-19. Some clones are missing from TCRdb's copy, which holds only in-frame ones; the method was immunoSEQ multiplex PCR. This table holds roughly 190,000 clones, around 85% found once. The sequencing sample was made of peripheral blood. These receptors all come from a man younger than 40 with acute or convalescent COVID-19. Each CDR3 is given with its conserved first and last residue. A D gene is named only where the DNA matches it firmly. The size field is filled for only some rows; it gives once, few, many or a size class.

TRBJ1-5 NA TRBV28 NA TGTGCCAGCAGTTCCTCCCGGACAAGGGTCGGTCAGCCCCAGCATTTT CASSSSRTRVGQPQHF
TRBJ2-5 NA TRBV12-5 NA TGTGCTAGTGGTTTGGAGCGGAGGGCAGTCCAAGAGACCCAGTACTTC CASGLERRAVQETQYF
TRBJ1-5 NA TRBV28 once TGTGCCAGCAGGGGTACAGATCAGCCCCAGCATTTT CASRGTDQPQHF
TRBJ1-1 NA TRBV4-1 NA TGCGCCAGCAGCCAGGATTACTACTCTGAAGCTTTCTTT CASSQDYYSEAFF
TRBJ1-2 TRBD1 TRBV12-3/TRBV12-4 NA TGTGCCAGCAGAGGAACAGGGGATCATGGCTACACCTTC CASRGTGDHGYTF
TRBJ2-1 NA TRBV2 NA TGTGCCAGCAGTGTCTCGAATGAGCAGTTCTTC CASSVSNEQFF
TRBJ2-1 NA TRBV18 NA TGTGCCAGCTCATCAAGACTAGAAAGTGAGCAGTTCTTC CASSSRLESEQFF
TRBJ1-2 TRBD1 TRBV28 NA TGTGCCAGCAGTCTTCAAAGACAGGGGGATAGCTATGGCTACACCTTC CASSLQRQGDSYGYTF
TRBJ1-2 NA TRBV19 NA TGTGCCACGGCGGGTCCGAACTATGGCTACACCTTC CATAGPNYGYTF
TRBJ1-6 TRBD1 TRBV28 NA TGTGCCAGTGAGAACCCCGGGACAGGGTTTTCACCCCTCCACTTT CASENPGTGFSPLHF
TRBJ2-5 NA TRBV11-1 NA TGTGCCAGCAGCGCACAGGGAAGGGAGACCCAGTACTTC CASSAQGRETQYF
TRBJ2-1 TRBD2 TRBV11-2 few TGTGCCAGCAGCTCCCCCACTAGCGGGAGTCTCTCCTACAATGAGCAGTTCTTC CASSSPTSGSLSYNEQFF
TRBJ1-2 TRBD1 TRBV12-3/TRBV12-4 few TGTGCCAGCAGGGGGACAGGGGGGTATGGCTACACCTTC CASRGTGGYGYTF
TRBJ2-5 NA TRBV5-4 NA TGTGCCAGCAGCTCCCCCGCGAGCGGAGAGACCCAGTACTTC CASSSPASGETQYF
TRBJ2-1 NA TRBV5-6 NA TGTGCCAGCAGCCACACCACGGACGCGCGGGTGGAGCAGTTCTTC CASSHTTDARVEQFF
TRBJ1-5 NA TRBV19 NA TGTGCCAGTAGTATACTCCTTTCTCAGCCCCAGCATTTT CASSILLSQPQHF
TRBJ2-5 TRBD1 TRBV5-4 NA TGTGCCAGCAGCTTGGATAGGACAGGGGAGACCCAGTACTTC CASSLDRTGETQYF
TRBJ2-7 NA TRBV9 few TGTGCCAGCAGCGTATCAGGTGGCAGGGATGGCTACGAGCAGTACTTC CASSVSGGRDGYEQYF
TRBJ1-4 NA TRBV5-1 NA TGCGCCAGCAGCAGCGGACGGGCAGATGAAAAACTGTTTTTT CASSSGRADEKLFF
TRBJ1-2 TRBD1 TRBV28 NA TGTGCCAGCAGCACTTCGGGACAGGGGAATGGAGGCTACACCTTC CASSTSGQGNGGYTF
TRBJ1-5 NA TRBV9 NA TGTGCCAGCAGCGCCGGGATGACGCCCGATCAGCCCCAGCATTTT CASSAGMTPDQPQHF
TRBJ2-5 TRBD1 TRBV4-2 NA TGTGCCAGCAGCCATGATCGGACAGGGGGCGCCGACCAAGAGACCCAGTACTTC CASSHDRTGGADQETQYF
TRBJ1-2 NA TRBV10-1 NA TGCGCCAGCATCAGCCGGGAGGCCGCGGCTAACTATGGCTACACCTTC CASISREAAANYGYTF
TRBJ1-5 NA TRBV30 NA TGTGCCTGGAGTCCAAAGGGGCTAGGTCAGCCCCAGCATTTT CAWSPKGLGQPQHF
TRBJ1-2 NA TRBV15 NA TGTGCCACCAGCGAGGAGGGGCCTAACTATGGCTACACCTTC CATSEEGPNYGYTF
TRBJ2-5 NA TRBV6-4 NA TGTGCCAGCAGTGACTCGACCCAAATGACAAGCCGAAGATCGAACTTC CASSDSTQMTSRRSNF
TRBJ1-4 NA TRBV30 NA TGTGCCTACGGACCTGGGAGAGAAAAACTGTTTTTT CAYGPGREKLFF
TRBJ2-6 NA TRBV14 NA TGTGCCAGCAGCCTCTCCTTCCTATTGAGGCCTGGGGCCAACGTCCTGACTTTC CASSLSFLLRPGANVLTF
TRBJ1-2 TRBD1 TRBV7-9 NA TGTGCCAGCAGCCCCCTACAAGGGGGCGCCAACACCTACACCTTC CASSPLQGGANTYTF
TRBJ1-4 TRBD1 TRBV5-1 NA TGCGCCAGCAGCCGGGACAGGGGGGATGAAAAACTGTTTTTT CASSRDRGDEKLFF
TRBJ1-2 NA TRBV20-1 NA TGCAGTGCTAGTGACACTTGGCAGGGGTATGGCTACACCTTC CSASDTWQGYGYTF
TRBJ1-5 NA TRBV12-3/TRBV12-4 NA TGTGCCAGCAGTTTTAACATTTATCAGCCCCAGCATTTT CASSFNIYQPQHF